This T cell receptor beta chain was identified during a study of T-cell memory formation after mild COVID-19. Study-level background: TCR clusters were mostly confined to one donor each. General observations from the study: Some clones that responded turned up in pre-infection memory, which suggests that cross-reactive memory joined in. Whether day 37 second-wave clones are SARS-CoV-2-specific was not confirmed.

Libraries for TCRalpha and TCRbeta carried sample barcodes and unique molecular identifiers via 5'RACE. TCRdb called the 5' RACE reads again in MiXCR, with one record for every CDR3 protein. The repertoire includes about 560,000 distinct CDR3 sequences, 20% to 25% of them detected once, and around 7.7% sits in the top ten. Germline V gives CDR1 SGHVS, CDR2 FNYEAQ. The V gene lost 6 bases and the J gene lost 3 bases, with 15 bases spanning the gap. The CDR3 is 14 amino acids. This clonotype was seen at least ten times. Its antigen is unknown. Sequenced sample: PBMCs or a T cell subset sorted from them (not recorded which). The chain is built from TRBV7-6 and TRBJ2-7, with D perhaps given as TRBD1 or TRBD2 (5 bases each). This TCR was recovered from an adult woman who had mild COVID-19 (a few samples of this study predate the infection). Cell type and time point are not known. CDR3 in amino acids: CASSAGTELYEQYF. CDR3 bases: TGTGCCAGCAGTGCCGGGACGGAACTCTACGAGCAGTACTTC. Based on the CDR3 plus reference TRBV7-6 and TRBJ2-7, the full variable domain is GAGVSQSPRYKVTKRGQDVALRCDPISGHVSLYWYRQALGQGPEFLTYFNYEAQQDKSGLPNDRFSAERPEGSISTLTIQRTEQRDSAMYRCASSAGTELYEQYFGPGTRLTVT.